Below, one TCR beta chain is given with its context. In the authors' methods: Nucleated cell counts were estimated from reference gene primer amplification. Profiled with immunoSEQ multiplex PCR; TCRdb holds only in-frame clones, not every one. That table is the source of V, J and clone size, and D and trimming were worked out from the DNA. The sample includes approximately 140,000 clones, 80% to 90% of them seen just once. This sample stems from a study of blood T cell repertoires in COVID-19. Study details: Samples of COVID-19 (acute and convalescent) were obtained from the United States, Italy and Spain. Sources were T cells, B-cell-depleted T cells, or PBMCs; the material itself was cDNA or gDNA.

CDR1 is SGHRS, CDR2 YFSETQ, per germline. Deletions cut 2 bases from V and 2 bases from J, with 10 bases between. CDR3 length: 14 amino acids. This TCR was sampled from a human donor in a cohort sampled during active COVID-19. The sequencing input was peripheral blood. The chain is built from TRBV5-1 and TRBJ2-5; no reliable D call. The CDR3 here is CASSLGGSQETQYF. CDR3 in DNA: TGCGCCAGCAGCTTAGGCGGCAGTCAAGAGACCCAGTACTTC. Full variable domain (missing parts from reference TRBV5-1 and TRBJ2-5): KAGVTQTPRYLIKTRGQQVTLSCSPISGHRSVSWYQQTPGQGLQFLFEYFSETQRNKGNFPGRFSGRQFSNSRSEMNVSTLELGDSALYLCASSLGGSQETQYFGPGTRLLVL.